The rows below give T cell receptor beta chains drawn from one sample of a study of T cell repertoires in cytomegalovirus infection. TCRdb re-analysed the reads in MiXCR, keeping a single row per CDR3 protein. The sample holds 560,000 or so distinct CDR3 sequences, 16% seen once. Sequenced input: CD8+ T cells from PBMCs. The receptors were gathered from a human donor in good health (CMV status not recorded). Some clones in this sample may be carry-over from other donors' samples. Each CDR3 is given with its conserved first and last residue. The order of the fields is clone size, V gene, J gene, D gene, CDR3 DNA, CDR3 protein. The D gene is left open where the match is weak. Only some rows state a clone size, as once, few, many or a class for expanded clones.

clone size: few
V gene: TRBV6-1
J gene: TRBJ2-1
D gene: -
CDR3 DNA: TGTGCCAGCGGACCGCACAGCCGAAATGAGCCGTTCTTC
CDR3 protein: CASGPHSRNEPFF

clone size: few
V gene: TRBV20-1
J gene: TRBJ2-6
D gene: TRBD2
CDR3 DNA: TGCAGTGCTAGAGTACGGGAGGGAATCTCTGGGGCCAACGTCCTGACTTTC
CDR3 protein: CSARVREGISGANVLTF

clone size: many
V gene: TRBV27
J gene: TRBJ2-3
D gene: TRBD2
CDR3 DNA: TGTGCCAGCAGTTTATCACTAGCGGGAGATACGCAGTATTTT
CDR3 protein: CASSLSLAGDTQYF

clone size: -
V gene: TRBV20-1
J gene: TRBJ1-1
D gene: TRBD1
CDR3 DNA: TGCAGTGCTCTAGCCATGGACAGGCGACCTTTTTCTGAAGCTTTCTTT
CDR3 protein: CSALAMDRRPFSEAFF

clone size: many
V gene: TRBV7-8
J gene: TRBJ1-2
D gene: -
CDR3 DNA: TGTGCCAGCAGCTTATCAGGGATGACATATGGCTACACCTTC
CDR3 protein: CASSLSGMTYGYTF

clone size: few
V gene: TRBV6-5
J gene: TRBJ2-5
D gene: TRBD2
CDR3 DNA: TGTGCCAGCAGTTACGGTCCGGGGGGCCAAGAGACCCAGTACTTC
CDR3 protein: CASSYGPGGQETQYF

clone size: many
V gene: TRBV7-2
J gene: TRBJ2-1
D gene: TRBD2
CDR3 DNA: TGTGCCAGCAGCTTTTTAGCGGGCGCATACAATGAGCAGTTCTTC
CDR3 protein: CASSFLAGAYNEQFF

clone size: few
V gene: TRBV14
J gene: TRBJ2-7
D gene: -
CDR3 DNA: TGTGCCAGCAGGGAGAGGGATAGGCCTGATGGCGAGCAGTACTTC
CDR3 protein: CASRERDRPDGEQYF

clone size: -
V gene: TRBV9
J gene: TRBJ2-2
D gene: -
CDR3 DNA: TGTGCCAGCAGCAGACACAAGAACACCGGGGAGCTGTTTTTT
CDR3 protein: CASSRHKNTGELFF

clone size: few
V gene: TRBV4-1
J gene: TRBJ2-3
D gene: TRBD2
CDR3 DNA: TGCGCCAGCAGCCAAGATGGATTCGCGGGAGAAAGGGGCACAGATACGCAGTATTTT
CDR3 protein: CASSQDGFAGERGTDTQYF

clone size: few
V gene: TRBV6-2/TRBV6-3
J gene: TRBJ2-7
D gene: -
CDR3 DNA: TGTGCCAGCAGTTACCCGCTCTCCTACGAGCAGTACTTC
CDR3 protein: CASSYPLSYEQYF

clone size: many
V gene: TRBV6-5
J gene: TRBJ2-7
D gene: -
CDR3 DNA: TGTGCCAGCAGTTCCCAAAACACAGGGTCCGAGCAGTACTTC
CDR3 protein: CASSSQNTGSEQYF

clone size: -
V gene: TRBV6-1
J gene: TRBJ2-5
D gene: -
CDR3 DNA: TGTGCCAGCAGTTTCCACGACAGCCTCCAAGAGACCCAGTACTTC
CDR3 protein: CASSFHDSLQETQYF

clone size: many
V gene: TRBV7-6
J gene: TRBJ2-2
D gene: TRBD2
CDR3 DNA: TGTGCCAGCAGCTTACCCCCGGGGAGCGGGGGAGTTGGGGAGCTGTTTTTT
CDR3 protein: CASSLPPGSGGVGELFF

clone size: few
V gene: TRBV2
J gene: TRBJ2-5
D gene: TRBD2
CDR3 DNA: TGTGCCAGCAGTGAAGAAGAACTAGCGGTGTACCAAGAGACCCAGTACTTC
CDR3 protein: CASSEEELAVYQETQYF